This T cell receptor (beta chain) appears in the sequencing data of a study of Graves' ophthalmopathy and Graves' hyperthyroidism. Overall study findings and caveats: A roughly 80% specificity and 85% to 90% sensitivity were achieved by a 13-signature model that separated ophthalmopathy from stable hyperthyroidism. As the model predicted ophthalmopathy progression, it achieved a sensitivity of approximately 65% and a specificity of roughly 72%. Most expanded clonotypes in thyroid above 0.001 frequency also showed up in blood.

Concerning this clonotype: The antigen remains undetermined.

This CDR3 is 15 amino acids long. V dropped 4 bases and J dropped 0; count of bases not matched to a gene: 3. Lactation, pregnancy, uncontrolled infections and other autoimmune diseases were all grounds for excluding patients. TCR beta CDR3 amplification used RNA transcripts. Second-round multiplex PCR came after first-round RT-PCR with HTBI primers. Using its own MiXCR run on the multiplex PCR reads, TCRdb lists one record per CDR3 protein. This sample has 200,000 to 250,000 distinct CDR3 sequences, with roughly 21% found just once. Sequencing used peripheral blood. The receptor was derived from a woman between 50 and 59 years old with Graves' ophthalmopathy. V usage is TRBV12-3 or TRBV12-4 and J usage is TRBJ2-3; TRBD1 aligns across 8 bases. CDR3 bases: TGTGCCAGCAGTTACTGGACAGGGAGCACAGATACGCAGTATTTT. Translated: CASSYWTGSTDTQYF.